What follows describes a single TCR beta chain. Its antigen is currently unknown. TCRdb called the RACE reads again in MiXCR, with one record for every CDR3 protein. The sample holds about 120,000 distinct CDR3 sequences, about an eighth seen once. This sample stems from a study of human T cells and chemical hapten exposure. From germline, CDR1 is DFQATT and CDR2 SNEGSKA (reference sequence). The length of the CDR3 is 14 residues. Trimming removed 3 bases from V and 1 base from J, with 13 bases in between. Study outcomes and limitations: Expanded TCRs clustered into significantly more large CDR3 similarity groups than controls, the analysis revealed.

The time point: patch test 1, 2 weeks after DPC sensitization. Specified treatment: therapeutic diphenylcyclopropenone sensitization with weekly scalp DPC. The source was whole blood, collected in connection with sensitization to the hapten diphenylcyclopropenone (DPC). The TCR originated in a woman between 50 and 59 years old with alopecia areata. Some clones in this sample may be carry-over from other donors' samples. The chain carries TRBV20-1 and TRBJ2-7; a possible D gene is TRBD1 (5 bases). CDR3 residues: CSARQSRGSYEQYF. For the CDR3, the DNA is TGCAGTGCTAGGCAGTCAAGGGGTTCCTACGAGCAGTACTTC.